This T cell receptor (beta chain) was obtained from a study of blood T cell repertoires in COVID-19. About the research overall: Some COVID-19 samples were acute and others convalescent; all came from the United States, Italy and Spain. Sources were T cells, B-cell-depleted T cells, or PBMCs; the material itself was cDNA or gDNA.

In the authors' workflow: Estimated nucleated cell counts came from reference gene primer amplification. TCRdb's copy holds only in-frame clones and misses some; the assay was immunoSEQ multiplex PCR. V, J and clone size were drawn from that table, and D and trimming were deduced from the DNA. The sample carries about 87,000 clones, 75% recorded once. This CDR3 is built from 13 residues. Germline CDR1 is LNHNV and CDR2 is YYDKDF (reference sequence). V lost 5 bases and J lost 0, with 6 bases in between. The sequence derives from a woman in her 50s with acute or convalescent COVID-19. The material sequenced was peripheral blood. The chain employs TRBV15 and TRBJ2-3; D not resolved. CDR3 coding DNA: TGTGCCACCAGCGGCCGAAGCACAGATACGCAGTATTTT. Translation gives CATSGRSTDTQYF.